Below, 28 T cell receptor beta chains from the same sample are listed, as sequenced in a study of a mutant IDH1 vaccine in newly diagnosed glioma. Their specific antigens are unknown. Time point described: week 5, during vaccination. Vaccine doses each comprised 300 ug of mutant IDH1 20-mer peptide, with topical imiquimod. Profiled with immunoSEQ multiplex PCR; TCRdb holds only in-frame clones, not every one. The table records 50,000 to 70,000 clones, around 82% of them present only once. This material consisted of PBMCs, taken from a glioma patient whose treatment included an IDH1 peptide vaccine. These receptors came from a woman aged 18-29 years with glioma. Some clones in this sample may be carry-over from other donors' samples.

The chain links TRBV10-3 to TRBJ1-4, with TRBD1 matching over 10 bases. J gave up 5 bases and V 4 bases, and 1 base lay outside the gene matches. CDR1 and CDR2 from the germline V gene are ENHRY and SYGVKD. The CDR3 is 14 amino acids. The CDR3 DNA follows: TGTGCCATCAGTGGACAGGGGGCGAATGAAAAACTGTTTTTT. Translation gives CAISGQGANEKLFF.

This chain connects TRBV7-9 to TRBJ1-1; TRBD1 matches at 7 bases. Germline values: CDR1 SEHNR, CDR2 FQNEAQ (reference sequence). V lost 5 bases to trimming and J lost 2 bases; unmatched junction nucleotides: 2. This CDR3 is 13 amino acids long. CDR3 region: CASSGTVNTEAFF. The CDR3 nucleotides read TGTGCCAGCAGCGGGACAGTAAACACTGAAGCTTTCTTT.

The chain has TRBV11-3 and TRBJ2-7, with D unresolved. The CDR3 totals 14 residues. Per germline, CDR1 SGHNT and CDR2 YENEEA. The V gene lost 5 bases and the J gene lost 6 bases, with 17 bases spanning the gap. In nucleotides, the CDR3 is TGTGCCAGCAGCCCCGGTGGGCTAGAACGCGAGCAGTACTTC. This sequence encodes CASSPGGLEREQYF.

The genes are TRBV7-8 and TRBJ1-2; weak D call: TRBD1 (6 bases). The CDR3 covers 15 residues. The V gene lost 3 bases and the J gene lost 5 bases, with 16 bases spanning the gap. Germline V CDR1 and CDR2: SGHVS, FQNEAQ. The CDR3, as DNA: TGTGCCAGCAGCTTCCAGGGGACCCAGGGATATGGCTACACCTTC. Protein: CASSFQGTQGYGYTF.

The rearrangement joins TRBV29-1 to TRBJ2-3; 9 bases map to TRBD2. The CDR3 consists of 18 residues. CDR1 and CDR2 (germline): SQVTM, ANQGSEA. J was trimmed by 0 bases and V by 7 bases; bases with no gene match: 17. In DNA, the CDR3 is TGCAGCGCTCGCCGGGGCGCGGGGGGGCCGACTAGCACAGATACGCAGTATTTT. It yields the protein CSARRGAGGPTSTDTQYF.

The chain recombines TRBV5-1 with TRBJ1-3, with no clear D. Germline lookup yields CDR1 SGHRS and CDR2 YFSETQ. The CDR3 loop spans 15 amino acids. Trimming left V 2 bases short and J 4 bases short, with 13 bases between. The DNA of the CDR3 is TGCGCCAGCAGCTTAGCCGAATCGAAGGGAAACACCATATATTTT. Translating it yields CASSLAESKGNTIYF.

The chain employs TRBV4-1 and TRBJ2-7; 7 nucleotides match TRBD1. Trimming took 7 bases from V and 7 from J; bases not matched to a gene: 13. CDR3 length equals 14 residues. Per the germline V gene, CDR1 is MGHRA and CDR2 is YSYEKL. Written as DNA, the CDR3 is TGCGCCAGCACCTCCAGGCAGGGGGTGGGGGAGCAGTACTTC. It is translated as CASTSRQGVGEQYF.

This chain uses TRBV14 with TRBJ2-3; no firm D call. The CDR3 loop spans 17 amino acids. Germline CDR1 is SGHDN and CDR2 is FVKESK. The V end lost 0 bases, the J end lost 0 bases, and 13 bases lay between the germline ends. The CDR3 region is CASSQDKAPFSTDTQYF. The CDR3 region has the DNA TGTGCCAGCAGCCAAGATAAGGCACCCTTTAGCACAGATACGCAGTATTTT.

This sequence joins TRBV5-1 and TRBJ2-1; 8 nucleotides line up with TRBD2. After removal of 6 bases from V and 1 base from J, the junction contained 3 bases not matched to a gene. The CDR3 extends over 14 amino acids. From germline, CDR1 is SGHRS and CDR2 YFSETQ. The CDR3, as DNA: TGCGCCAGCAAGCGGGAGTTGTCCTACAATGAGCAGTTCTTC. Translation gives CASKRELSYNEQFF.

This clone has more than one count but fewer than ten. This sequence joins TRBV4-1 and TRBJ1-1, with D possibly TRBD1 on 5 matching bases. The length of the CDR3 is 14 residues. Germline V gene lookup returns CDR1 MGHRA and CDR2 YSYEKL. Trimming took 3 bases from V and 4 from J, leaving 12 bases between them. The CDR3 reads CASSHTPGPTEAFF. CDR3 DNA: TGCGCCAGCAGCCATACCCCAGGGCCCACTGAAGCTTTCTTT.

Worth noting for this clone: This likely comes from a read error, as the CDR3 has no conserved phenylalanine or tryptophan at its end. This chain joins TRBV29-1 and TRBJ2-7; tentative D call: TRBD2 (6 bases). This CDR3 contains 17 residues. Germline loops: CDR1 SQVTM, CDR2 ANQGSEA. With 5 bases removed from V and 6 bases from J, the gap between germline ends came to 29 bases. Written as DNA, the CDR3 is TGCAGCGTTTTATCGGCTCGGGGGAGGCCTCAGTATGGCGAGCAGTACTCC. This encodes CSVLSARGRPQYGEQYS.

The gene calls are TRBV19 and TRBJ2-1; TRBD1 or TRBD2 may be the D gene (5 bases each). Germline V CDR1 and CDR2: LNHDA, SQIVND (reference sequence). The CDR3 has 15 residues. V was pared by 7 bases and J by 10 bases, with 23 bases between. The DNA of the CDR3 is TGTGCCAGTACCCCCCCCGGGACGCCGCGTCGGGAGCAGTTCTTC. Residues: CASTPPGTPRREQFF.

The rearrangement links TRBV5-1 to TRBJ1-4, with 7 nucleotides matching TRBD1. The trim removed 0 bases at V and 2 bases at J, leaving 4 bases unmatched. From germline, CDR1 is SGHRS and CDR2 YFSETQ. This CDR3 comprises 16 residues. The CDR3 here is CASSLGRGKTNEKLFF. CDR3 DNA sequence: TGCGCCAGCAGCTTGGGCAGGGGGAAGACTAATGAAAAACTGTTTTTT.

In DNA form, the CDR3 reads TGTGCCAGCAGCTGGGACAGGGTGACGGGACAGCTCTACGAGCAGTACTTC. Its translation is CASSWDRVTGQLYEQYF. This sequence joins TRBV25-1 and TRBJ2-7; 9 positions match TRBD1. The V segment lost 6 bases and the J segment 3 bases; nucleotides outside the gene matches: 15. The V gene's germline CDR1 is MGHDK and CDR2 SYGVNS. The CDR3 runs to 17 residues.

The chain is built from TRBV29-1 and TRBJ2-3; D remains ambiguous. V was trimmed by 4 bases and J by 1 base, leaving 9 bases between them. The CDR3 sequence is 13 residues long. Germline V CDR1 and CDR2: SQVTM, ANQGSEA. CDR3 DNA sequence: TGCAGCGTTGTTATTGACGGCACAGATACGCAGTATTTT. Translated: CSVVIDGTDTQYF.

This clone was counted once. V usage is TRBV21-1 and J usage is TRBJ2-7; whether TRBD2, the table's D call, matches the DNA was not checked. TRBV21-1 constitutes a pseudogene. The CDR3 extends over 16 amino acids. The CDR3 loop reads CASSLVEGEGNYEQYF. CDR3 sequence (DNA): TGTGCCAGCAGCCTCGTTGAGGGGGAGGGTAACTACGAGCAGTACTTC.

The chain links TRBV5-5 to TRBJ1-2; D remains unclear. The CDR3 has 15 amino acids. The germline CDR1 and CDR2 sequences are SGHKS and YYEKEE (reference sequence). Between the trimmed V and J ends, which lost 1 base and 0 bases, there was a span of 10 bases. Here the CDR3 reads CASSLRGPPNYGYTF. CDR3 nucleotide sequence: TGTGCCAGCAGCTTGAGAGGGCCCCCTAACTATGGCTACACCTTC.

This chain links TRBV18 with TRBJ1-4; D is undetermined. Trimming removed 3 bases at V and 2 bases at J, with 10 bases between. Germline V gives CDR1 KGHSH, CDR2 LQKENI. The CDR3 length is 15 residues. The CDR3 DNA sequence: TGTGCCAGCTCACCTTACGTGGGCACTAATGAAAAACTGTTTTTT. Its protein is CASSPYVGTNEKLFF.

This sequence joins TRBV6-1 and TRBJ2-3; D call uncertain. CDR1 is MNHNS and CDR2 is SASEGT in the germline V gene. CDR3 length: 13 residues. With 11 bases removed from V and 1 base from J, the gap between germline ends came to 13 bases. The CDR3 protein is CASRAGRTDTQYF. DNA for the CDR3: TGTGCCTCCCGGGCAGGACGCACAGATACGCAGTATTTT.

CDR3 coding DNA: TGTGCCTGGAGAGTCGGGGGCTACGAGCAGTACTTC. Translating it yields CAWRVGGYEQYF. The chain has TRBV30 and TRBJ2-7; possibly TRBD2 for D (6 bases). V was shortened by 3 bases and J by 3 bases, with 9 bases between the two germline ends. The CDR3 runs to 12 residues. The germline CDR1 and CDR2 sequences are GTSNPN and SVGIG (reference sequence).

The rearrangement links TRBV4-3 to TRBJ2-1; the match to TRBD1 covers 7 bases. This CDR3 contains 16 residues. Germline CDR1 LGHNA, CDR2 YSLEER. Unmatched junction bases numbered 9, after V lost 1 base and J lost 6 bases. Here the CDR3 reads CASSQGGVTGSNEQFF. The CDR3, as DNA: TGCGCCAGCAGCCAAGGGGGCGTGACAGGGAGCAATGAGCAGTTCTTC.

The CDR3 region is CASSQDNHEQYF. CDR3 bases: TGCGCCAGCAGCCAGGACAACCACGAGCAGTACTTC. This sequence joins TRBV4-1 and TRBJ2-7, with D possibly being TRBD1 (5 bases). V shed 3 bases and J shed 5 bases, with 8 bases lying between them. The germline CDR1 and CDR2 sequences are MGHRA and YSYEKL. The CDR3 is 12 amino acids.

The chain uses TRBV2 and TRBJ1-4, with 9 bases lining up with TRBD1. There are 14 residues in the CDR3. Losses at the gene ends were 4 bases for V and 8 bases for J; bases not matched to a gene: 5. CDR1 SNHLY and CDR2 FYNNEI come from the germline V gene. CDR3 bases: TGTGCCAGCAGTGTCGACAGGGGGGACGAAAAACTGTTTTTT. As protein: CASSVDRGDEKLFF.

This rearrangement joins TRBV5-1 to TRBJ1-1; D is ambiguous. The CDR3 is made up of 16 amino acids. Trimming took off 0 bases at V and 0 bases at J, with 12 bases between the two ends. CDR1 is SGHRS, CDR2 YFSETQ, per germline. Here the CDR3 reads CASSLAGGGLNTEAFF. Written as DNA, the CDR3 is TGCGCCAGCAGCTTGGCGGGAGGAGGGCTGAACACTGAAGCTTTCTTT.

V gene TRBV6-6 combines with J gene TRBJ2-7; D unclear. Germline V CDR1 and CDR2: MNHNY, SVGAGI (reference sequence). The CDR3 is 13 residues long. Trimming shortened V by 0 bases and J by 3 bases, and 6 bases separated the two germline ends. The CDR3 spells CASSYSPVYEQYF. The CDR3 DNA is TGTGCCAGCAGTTACTCCCCAGTCTACGAGCAGTACTTC.

The rearrangement links TRBV5-6 to TRBJ1-5; 7 bases are a match to TRBD1. Looked up from germline, CDR1 is SGHDT and CDR2 is YYEEEE. CDR3 length: 16 residues. Losses at the gene ends were 3 bases for V and 6 bases for J; bases not matched to a gene: 12. This CDR3 reads CASSSGNRGLFQPQHF. The CDR3 bases are TGTGCCAGCAGCTCGGGGAACAGGGGCTTATTTCAGCCCCAGCATTTT.

V and J are TRBV4-1 and TRBJ2-2; D uncertain. The CDR3 is made up of 15 amino acids. The V gene lost 2 bases and the J gene lost 5 bases, with 12 bases spanning the gap. The germline V gene encodes CDR1 MGHRA and CDR2 YSYEKL. This chain's CDR3 is CASSQISLNTGELFF. The CDR3 DNA follows: TGCGCCAGCAGCCAAATATCCCTCAATACCGGGGAGCTGTTTTTT.

The J gene is TRBJ2-7, the V gene TRBV4-1, with 7 bases identical to TRBD2. Germline V gives CDR1 MGHRA, CDR2 YSYEKL. Unmatched junction bases numbered 8, after V lost 3 bases and J lost 3 bases. The CDR3 is made up of 15 amino acids. The DNA of the CDR3 is TGCGCCAGCAGCCAGGCTAGCGGCCTTTTCTACGAGCAGTACTTC. Translation gives CASSQASGLFYEQYF.